What follows are 15 T cell receptor beta chains derived from one specimen sequenced in a study of T cells in Graves' hyperthyroidism and ophthalmopathy (dated by TCRdb to between 2018 and 2021). Library generation was performed with multiplex PCR. TCRdb names Illumina HiSeq 2000 as the instrument used. TCR beta CDR3 regions were amplified from RNA transcripts. For the first round of RT-PCR on the TCR CDR3, the HTBI primer set was used together with the Qiagen OneStep RT-PCR kit. TCRdb reran the public reads through fastp at Q25 and MiXCR, keeping productive beta chains. Every distinct CDR3 protein forms one entry, paired with its most common genes and DNA. Counted in this sample were some 500,000 distinct CDR3 sequences; roughly 14% of them appeared once. The leading ten clones occupy about a sixth of the sample. The sequenced sample consisted of blood. These receptors were obtained from a woman in her late teens or twenties with Graves' hyperthyroidism.

This clonotype was counted many times. The chain has TRBV20-1 and TRBJ2-3; 7 nucleotides agree with TRBD2. Per the germline V gene, CDR1 is DFQATT and CDR2 is SNEGSKA (reference sequence). The CDR3 covers 14 residues. Trimming took 0 bases from V and 5 from J; bases not matched to a gene: 5. CDR3 amino acids: CSAREMGEGDTQYF. CDR3 nucleotide sequence: TGCAGTGCTAGAGAAATGGGGGAGGGAGATACGCAGTATTTT.

This clonotype was seen repeatedly, ten times or more. The rearrangement uses TRBV11-3 and TRBJ2-1; D is perhaps TRBD2 (6 bases). The CDR3 contains 13 residues. Germline CDR1 reads SGHNT; CDR2 reads YENEEA. With 2 bases removed from V and 8 bases from J, the gap between germline ends came to 10 bases. The CDR3 region is CASSLRERDEQFF. The CDR3 DNA sequence: TGTGCCAGCAGCTTACGGGAGAGGGATGAGCAGTTCTTC.

This clonotype was detected ten times or more. This chain uses TRBV12-3 or TRBV12-4 with TRBJ2-7, with a tentative D call TRBD2 (6 bases). V lost 6 bases to trimming and J lost 6 bases, with 9 bases between them. This CDR3 comprises 11 residues. CDR3 nucleotide sequence: TGTGCCAGCAGCTTTAGCGGCGAGCAGTACGTC. Translated: CASSFSGEQYV.

Only a few counts were recorded for this clonotype. The V and J genes are TRBV19 and TRBJ2-3; D remains unclear. From germline, CDR1 is LNHDA and CDR2 SQIVND (reference sequence). Trimming cost V 3 bases and J 5 bases, with 6 bases left between them. The CDR3 sequence is 12 residues long. CDR3 in DNA: TGTGCCAGTAGTATGATAGGAGATACGCAGTATTTT. Translation gives CASSMIGDTQYF.

The chain recombines TRBV11-2 with TRBJ2-5; 12 bases line up with TRBD2. CDR1 and CDR2 from the germline V gene are SGHAT and FQNNGV. V dropped 3 bases and J dropped 2; count of bases not matched to a gene: 1. This CDR3 has 15 amino acids. The CDR3 spells CASSLTSGSQETQYF. DNA for the CDR3: TGTGCCAGCAGCTTGACTAGCGGGAGTCAAGAGACCCAGTACTTC. The whole variable domain, remainder taken from reference TRBV11-2 and TRBJ2-5, is EAGVAQSPRYKIIEKRQSVAFWCNPISGHATLYWYQQILGQGPKLLIQFQNNGVVDDSQLPKDRFSAERLKGVDSTLKIQPAKLEDSAVYLCASSLTSGSQETQYFGPGTRLLVL.

This clonotype was seen ten or more times. The chain couples TRBV20-1 to TRBJ1-1; D gene uncertain. The germline gives CDR1 DFQATT, CDR2 SNEGSKA (reference sequence). The V gene lost 2 bases and the J gene lost 12 bases, with 13 bases spanning the gap. This CDR3 contains 11 residues. The CDR3 coding sequence is TGCAGTGCTAGAAAGGCCCGCGAACCTTTCTTT. Its protein is CSARKAREPFF.

This clonotype showed up many times. The chain joins TRBV7-9 to TRBJ2-7, with 7 bases that match TRBD1. Germline CDR1 and CDR2: SEHNR and FQNEAQ (reference sequence). This CDR3 is built from 15 residues. V lost 5 bases and J lost 0; bases outside the gene matches: 7. CDR3 sequence: CASSPGQEISYEQYV. As DNA, the CDR3 is TGTGCCAGCAGCCCCGGACAGGAAATCTCCTACGAGCAGTACGTC.

This clonotype turned up a few times. A single base separates this from a much larger clone, so it may be a read error. The rearrangement joins TRBV9 to TRBJ1-2; 7 bases map to TRBD1. The CDR3 spans 13 residues. The germline CDR1 and CDR2 sequences are SGDLS and YYNGEE. CDR3 DNA: TGTGCCAGCAACGTACCAGGGGGTCGTGGCTACACCTTC. Amino acid sequence: CASNVPGGRGYTF. Looking up the rest from reference TRBV9 and TRBJ1-2 gives the full variable domain: DSGVTQTPKHLITATGQRVTLRCSPRSGDLSVYWYQQSLDQGLQFLIQYYNGEERAKGNILERFSAQQFPDLHSELNLSSLELGDSALYFCASNVPGGRGYTFGSGTRLTVV.

The chain carries TRBV6-1 and TRBJ2-2; D is unresolved. The CDR3 covers 14 residues. Germline assignment: CDR1 MNHNS and CDR2 SASEGT. Trimming took 6 bases from V and 1 from J, leaving 9 bases between them. The CDR3 sequence is CASRQAMNTGELFF. For the CDR3, the DNA is TGTGCCAGCAGGCAGGCGATGAACACCGGGGAGCTGTTTTTT.

This clonotype has at least ten counts. The chain has TRBV27 and TRBJ2-5; 8 positions match TRBD1. V was clipped by 7 bases and J by 3 bases; unmatched bases: 4. The CDR3 sequence is 13 residues long. CDR1 is MNHEY and CDR2 is SMNVEV in the germline V gene (reference sequence). The CDR3 nucleotides are TGTGCCAGCATGACAGGGGACGAAGAGACCCAGTACTTC. Translated: CASMTGDEETQYF.

This rearrangement joins TRBV7-9 to TRBJ1-3, with D tentatively TRBD1 (6 bases). The CDR3 runs to 15 residues. The germline gives CDR1 SEHNR, CDR2 FQNEAQ (reference sequence). The V gene lost 5 bases and the J gene lost 7 bases, with 18 bases spanning the gap. DNA of the CDR3: TGTGCCAGCAGCCAACCGACAGGCCCGGGGAACACCATATATTTT. Encoded protein: CASSQPTGPGNTIYF.

The CDR3 DNA is TGTGCCAGTAGTATATCCTTCGGAGGGCTCGAGACCCAGTACTTC. This translates into CASSISFGGLETQYF. This chain joins TRBV19 and TRBJ2-5; D may be TRBD2 (6 bases). V was clipped by 2 bases and J by 5 bases, with 15 bases between them. Germline V gene sequence: CDR1 LNHDA, CDR2 SQIVND (reference sequence). This CDR3 region has 15 residues. The full variable domain, completed using reference TRBV19 and TRBJ2-5, is DGGITQSPKYLFRKEGQNVTLSCEQNLNHDAMYWYRQDPGQGLRLIYYSQIVNDFQKGDIAEGYSVSREKKESFPLTVTSAQKNPTAFYLCASSISFGGLETQYFGPGTRLLVL.

The table lists this clonotype with many counts. The chain uses TRBV15 and TRBJ1-6; no definite D call. Germline loops: CDR1 LNHNV, CDR2 YYDKDF (reference sequence). The CDR3 runs to 13 residues. The ends were cut back, 3 bases at V and 9 bases at J, with 9 bases in the middle. The CDR3 DNA is TGTGCCACCAGCAGCCGGGGTCCTTCACCCCTCCACTTT. Translated: CATSSRGPSPLHF.

This clonotype was detected a few times. This rearrangement joins TRBV25-1 to TRBJ2-7, with D unclear. The CDR3 sequence is 13 residues long. V was pared by 1 base and J by 8 bases, with 12 bases between. Germline CDR1 is MGHDK and CDR2 is SYGVNS. The CDR3 is CASSELGQLKQYF. The CDR3 DNA reads TGTGCCAGCAGTGAATTAGGCCAGCTGAAGCAGTACTTC.

This clonotype was counted at least ten times. This sequence joins TRBV18 and TRBJ2-7; TRBD2 matches 7 bases. Germline CDR1 KGHSH, CDR2 LQKENI. This CDR3 has 13 amino acids. V was pared by 8 bases and J by 3 bases, with 7 bases of the junction left unmatched. The CDR3 protein is CASREGGIYEQYF. The CDR3 DNA is TGTGCCAGCAGGGAGGGCGGCATCTACGAGCAGTACTTC.